This T cell receptor beta chain came from a study of cytomegalovirus exposure and HLA in healthy donors. About the research overall: Earlier sequencing of some 190 million T cells yielded around 100 million unique TCR beta sequences.

The V gene's germline CDR1 is KGHSH and CDR2 LQKENI. This CDR3 comprises 14 residues. The germline V and J ends were trimmed by 3 bases and 3 bases, with 11 bases remaining between them. Primers for the PCR totalled 60 Vbeta and 13 Jbeta. Only in-frame clones appear in the TCRdb table, and some are missing; sequencing was by immunoSEQ multiplex PCR. Of under 150,000 clones listed, about two thirds are singletons. This clonotype originated in a woman aged 60-75 years in good health and CMV-seropositive. The chain joins TRBV18 to TRBJ2-5; no clear D. The specimen sequenced was PBMCs. The CDR3 here is CASSPRVGKETQYF. The DNA for the CDR3 is TGTGCCAGCTCACCCCGGGTAGGCAAAGAGACCCAGTACTTC.